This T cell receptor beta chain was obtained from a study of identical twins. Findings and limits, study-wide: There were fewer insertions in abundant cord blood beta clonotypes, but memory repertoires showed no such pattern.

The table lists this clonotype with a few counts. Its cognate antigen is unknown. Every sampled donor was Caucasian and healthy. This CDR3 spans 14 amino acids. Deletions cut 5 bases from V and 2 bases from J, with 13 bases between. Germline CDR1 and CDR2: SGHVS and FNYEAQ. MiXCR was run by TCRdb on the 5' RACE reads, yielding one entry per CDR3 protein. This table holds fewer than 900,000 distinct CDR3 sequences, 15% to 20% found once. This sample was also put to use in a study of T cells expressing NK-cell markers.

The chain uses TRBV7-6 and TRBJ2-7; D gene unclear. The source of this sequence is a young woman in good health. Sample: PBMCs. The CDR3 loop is CASSPELGTYEQYF. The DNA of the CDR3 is TGTGCCAGCAGCCCCGAGCTGGGAACCTACGAGCAGTACTTC. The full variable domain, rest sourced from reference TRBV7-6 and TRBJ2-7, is GAGVSQSPRYKVTKRGQDVALRCDPISGHVSLYWYRQALGQGPEFLTYFNYEAQQDKSGLPNDRFSAERPEGSISTLTIQRTEQRDSAMYRCASSPELGTYEQYFGPGTRLTVT.